The 6 T cell receptor beta chains below come from one sample, sequenced in a study of blood T cell repertoires in COVID-19. Sequenced by immunoSEQ multiplex PCR; TCRdb stores in-frame clones only, minus some. Among about 50,000 clones listed, just under 90% were seen once. Sequences were obtained from peripheral blood. The source of these receptors is a man older than 75 with active or convalescent COVID-19.

V usage is TRBV6-5 and J usage is TRBJ2-7; tentative D call: TRBD1 (5 bases). The CDR3 is 15 amino acids. Germline V gives CDR1 MNHEY, CDR2 SVGAGI. V was cut by 5 bases and J by 0 bases, with 14 bases left in between. The DNA of the CDR3 is TGTGCCAGCAGTCCTGCCCAGGACAACTCCTACGAGCAGTACTTC. The encoded protein is CASSPAQDNSYEQYF.

The chain carries TRBV7-2 and TRBJ2-5; 7 bases line up with TRBD1. This CDR3 is 15 amino acids long. The germline gives CDR1 SGHTA, CDR2 FQGNSA. Losses at the gene ends were 6 bases for V and 1 base for J; bases not matched to a gene: 8. The CDR3 region is CASRMNRGSQETQYF. The CDR3 bases are TGTGCCAGCAGAATGAACAGGGGATCCCAAGAGACCCAGTACTTC.

The V call is TRBV19, the J call TRBJ1-6; 7 nucleotides agree with TRBD1. The V gene end was trimmed by 4 bases and the J gene end by 7 bases; junction bases not matched to a gene: 7. The germline CDR1 and CDR2 sequences are LNHDA and SQIVND (reference sequence). This CDR3 has 15 amino acids. The CDR3 nucleotides are TGTGCCAGTAGTACGGGACAGCGTCTGAATTCACCCCTCCACTTT. It encodes CASSTGQRLNSPLHF. Looking up the rest from reference TRBV19 and TRBJ1-6 gives the full variable domain: DGGITQSPKYLFRKEGQNVTLSCEQNLNHDAMYWYRQDPGQGLRLIYYSQIVNDFQKGDIAEGYSVSREKKESFPLTVTSAQKNPTAFYLCASSTGQRLNSPLHFGNGTRLTVT.

The genes are TRBV11-3 and TRBJ2-1; D remains ambiguous. Germline loops: CDR1 SGHNT, CDR2 YENEEA. This CDR3 contains 12 residues. V lost 5 bases and J 5 bases, leaving 7 bases between the germline ends. The CDR3 spells CASSLTDNEQFF. The CDR3 DNA reads TGTGCCAGCAGCCTCACTGACAATGAGCAGTTCTTC.

The chain combines TRBV5-4 with TRBJ2-3; 7 bases are a match to TRBD2. V gave up 0 bases and J gave up 2 bases; unmatched junction bases: 6. The germline V gene encodes CDR1 SGHNT and CDR2 YYREEE (reference sequence). The CDR3 has 16 amino acids. CDR3 in amino acids: CASSLVGRGNTDTQYF. CDR3 nucleotides: TGTGCCAGCAGCTTGGTGGGGAGGGGCAACACAGATACGCAGTATTTT.

The rearrangement links TRBV30 to TRBJ1-5; unclear D gene. Trimming took 1 base from V and 6 from J, leaving 16 bases between them. The CDR3 consists of 15 residues. The germline V gene has CDR1 GTSNPN and CDR2 SVGIG (reference sequence). This CDR3 is CAWSAATLSGQPQHF. Here the CDR3 DNA reads TGTGCCTGGAGTGCCGCTACGTTGTCCGGTCAGCCCCAGCATTTT. Variable domain in full (rest from reference TRBV30 and TRBJ1-5): SQTIHQWPATLVQPVGSPLSLECTVEGTSNPNLYWYRQAAGRGLQLLFYSVGIGQISSEVPQNLSASRPQDRQFILSSKKLLLSDSGFYLCAWSAATLSGQPQHFGDGTRLSIL.